This TCR beta chain derives from a study of T cell repertoires in cytomegalovirus infection. Study overall: Based on public TCR beta signatures, there were indications of CMV infection and of a matching HLA type.

Study-level points and caveats: Cumulative public TCR beta family frequency identified carriers of CMV plus the relevant HLA. There were HLA-C-restricted CMV-specific TCR beta clonotypes dominating the ex vivo response.

With V trimmed by 7 bases and J by 5 bases, 7 bases remained unmatched. CDR1 and CDR2 from the germline V gene are MDHEN and SYDVKM. This CDR3 has 14 amino acids. This clonotype showed up just a few times. Antigen: not known. TCRdb ran MiXCR on the reads and lists one entry per CDR3 protein. The sample includes 200,000 to 250,000 distinct CDR3 sequences, 22% seen only once; the top ten take roughly 20%. Sequencing was performed on CD8+ T cells from PBMCs. This TCR was recovered from a human donor in good health (CMV status not recorded). Some clones in this sample may be carry-over from other donors' samples. The chain links TRBV28 to TRBJ1-4, with 7 bases matching TRBD1. The CDR3 DNA follows: TGTGCCAGCATGAAGGGACAGCTAAATGAAAAACTGTTTTTT. Translating gives CASMKGQLNEKLFF.